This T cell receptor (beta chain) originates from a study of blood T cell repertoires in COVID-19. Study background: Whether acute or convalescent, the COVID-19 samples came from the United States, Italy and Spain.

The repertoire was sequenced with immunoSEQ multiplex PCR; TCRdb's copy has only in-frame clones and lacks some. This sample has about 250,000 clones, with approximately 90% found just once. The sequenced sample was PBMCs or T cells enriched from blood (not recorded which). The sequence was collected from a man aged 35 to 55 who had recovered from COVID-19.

CDR3 in amino acids: CASSPIPGQGLGNTEAFF. The CDR3 DNA reads TGCGCCAGCAGCCCGATTCCGGGACAGGGGTTGGGGAACACTGAAGCTTTCTTT. The V call is TRBV5-1, the J call TRBJ1-1, with 10 nucleotides matching TRBD1. CDR3 length: 18 residues. Germline values: CDR1 SGHRS, CDR2 YFSETQ. J lost 1 base, V lost 4 bases, and 13 bases had no gene match.